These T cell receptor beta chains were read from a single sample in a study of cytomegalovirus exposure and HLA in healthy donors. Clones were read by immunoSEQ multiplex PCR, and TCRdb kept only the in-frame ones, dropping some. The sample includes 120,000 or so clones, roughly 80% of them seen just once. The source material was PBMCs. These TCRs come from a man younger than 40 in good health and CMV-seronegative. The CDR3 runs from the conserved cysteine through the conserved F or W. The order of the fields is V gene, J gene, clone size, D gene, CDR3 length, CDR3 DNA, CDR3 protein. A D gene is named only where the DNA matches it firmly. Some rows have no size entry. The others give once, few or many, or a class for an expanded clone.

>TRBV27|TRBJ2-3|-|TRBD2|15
TGTGCCAGCAGTTTTAACGGGGGGGGCACAGATACGCAGTATTTT
CASSFNGGGTDTQYF
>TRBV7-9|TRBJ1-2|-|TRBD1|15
TGTGCCAGCAGCTCCCAGGGGGCGCTTGGGTATGGCTACACCTTC
CASSSQGALGYGYTF
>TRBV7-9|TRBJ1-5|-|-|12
TGTTCCAGCGGGCAGGGCAATCAGCCCCAGCATTTT
CSSGQGNQPQHF
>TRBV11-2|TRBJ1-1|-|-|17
TGTGCCAGCAGCTCCGGACAGCGATTTGTCGGTAAAGATGAAGCTTTCTTT
CASSSGQRFVGKDEAFF
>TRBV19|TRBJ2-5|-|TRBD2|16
TGTGCCAGTAGTACTAAGCGGGGGGCCCTGCAAGAGACCCAGTACTTC
CASSTKRGALQETQYF
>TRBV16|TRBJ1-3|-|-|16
TGTGCCAGCAGCCCTTACCCGGACAGCTCTGGAAACACCATATATTTT
CASSPYPDSSGNTIYF
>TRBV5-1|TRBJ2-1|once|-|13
TGCGCCAGCAGCTCCACAGGCTACAATGAGCAGTTCTTC
CASSSTGYNEQFF
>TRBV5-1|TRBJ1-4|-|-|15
TGCGCCAGCAGCTTGGAGGCGGGAAAGGGTGAAAAACTGTTTTTT
CASSLEAGKGEKLFF
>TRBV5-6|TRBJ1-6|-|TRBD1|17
TGTGCCAGCAGCCTAGGGACAGGGCGGCATAAAAGGGTGGCCCTCCACTTT
CASSLGTGRHKRVALHF
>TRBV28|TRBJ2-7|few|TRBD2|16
TGTGCCAGCAGTTCCCCGACTAGCGGGAGTACCTACGAGCAGTACTTC
CASSSPTSGSTYEQYF
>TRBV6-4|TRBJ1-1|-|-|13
TGTGCCAGCAGTGCGTCCGGGAACACTGAAGCTTTCTTT
CASSASGNTEAFF
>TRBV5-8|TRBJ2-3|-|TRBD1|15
TGTGCCAGCAGCGGTACAGGGGGCACTACAGATACGCAGTATTTT
CASSGTGGTTDTQYF
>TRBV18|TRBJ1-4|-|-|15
TGTGCCAGCTCACGATCCGGGACACCTTATGAAAAACTGTTTTTT
CASSRSGTPYEKLFF
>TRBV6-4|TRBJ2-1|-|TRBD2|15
TGTGCCAGCAGTGCCTCGAGGGAGGGGCACAATGAGCAGTTCTTC
CASSASREGHNEQFF
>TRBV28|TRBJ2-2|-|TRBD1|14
TGTGCCAGCCGGGGACAGGGAAACACCGGGGAGCTGTTTTTT
CASRGQGNTGELFF
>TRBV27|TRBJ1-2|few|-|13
TGTGCCAGCAGTTCCGCAGGGTGGGGTGGCTACACCTTC
CASSSAGWGGYTF
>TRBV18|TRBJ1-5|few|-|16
TGTGCCAGCTCACCTCTCCCACAGAGCAAGAATCAGCCCCAGCATTTT
CASSPLPQSKNQPQHF
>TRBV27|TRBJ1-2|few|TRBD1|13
TGTGCCAGCAGCCGGGACAGGGGCTATGGCTACACCTTC
CASSRDRGYGYTF
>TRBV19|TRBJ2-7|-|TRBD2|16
TGTGCCAGTAGTATTCGGACTAGCGGGGCGATCTACGAGCAGTACTTC
CASSIRTSGAIYEQYF
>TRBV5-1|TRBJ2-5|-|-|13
TGCGCCAGCAGCTTGGGGACGGGGGAGACCCAGTACTTC
CASSLGTGETQYF
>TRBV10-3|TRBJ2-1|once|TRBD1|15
TGTGCCATCAGCCCAACAGGGGGAGGCTACAATGAGCAGTTCTTC
CAISPTGGGYNEQFF
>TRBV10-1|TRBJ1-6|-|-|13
TGCGCCAGCACCAGTAGTCGGGATTCACCCCTCCACTTT
CASTSSRDSPLHF
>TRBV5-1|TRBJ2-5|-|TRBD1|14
TGCGCCAGCAGCCAGGACAGGGGGCGAGAGACCCAGTACTTC
CASSQDRGRETQYF
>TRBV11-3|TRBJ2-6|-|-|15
TGTGCCAGCAGCGGTGTCGGGACTGGGGCCAACGTCCTGACTTTC
CASSGVGTGANVLTF
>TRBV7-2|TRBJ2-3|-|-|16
TGTGCCAGCAGCTTATTAGTCCGTGCTAGCACAGATACGCAGTATTTT
CASSLLVRASTDTQYF
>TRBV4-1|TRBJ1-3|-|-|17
TGCGCCAGCAGCCAAGTGGGGCTTGGGGGGGACGGAAACACCATATATTTT
CASSQVGLGGDGNTIYF
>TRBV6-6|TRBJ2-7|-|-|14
TGTGCCAGCACCCTCTCGGCAGGGTCTCGAGAGCAGTACTTC
CASTLSAGSREQYF
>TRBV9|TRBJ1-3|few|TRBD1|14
TGTGCCAGCAGCGGAGGACAGGGGGCGAACACCATATATTTT
CASSGGQGANTIYF
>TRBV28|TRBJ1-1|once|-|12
TGTGCCAGCAGTAAAAACAGGGCTGAAGCTTTCTTT
CASSKNRAEAFF
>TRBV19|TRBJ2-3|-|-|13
TGTGCCAGTAGCCAGGGATTTGCAGATACGCAGTATTTT
CASSQGFADTQYF
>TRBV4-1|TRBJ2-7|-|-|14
TGCGCCAGCAGCTTATTACAGAGCTCCTACGAGCAGTACTTC
CASSLLQSSYEQYF
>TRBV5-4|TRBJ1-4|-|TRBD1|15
TGTGCCAGCAGCTTGGGCGGACAGGGACGGGAAAAACTGTTTTTT
CASSLGGQGREKLFF
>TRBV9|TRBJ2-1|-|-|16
TGTGCCAGCAGCTCCCGGGACTTCAGCTCCTACAATGAGCAGTTCTTC
CASSSRDFSSYNEQFF
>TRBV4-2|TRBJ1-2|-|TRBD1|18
TGTGCCAGCAGCCTTAACTTAGTGGGGGACAGCTCCCTGAATGGCTACACCTTC
CASSLNLVGDSSLNGYTF
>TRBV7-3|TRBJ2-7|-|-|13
TGTGCCAGCAGCTCCGGGAGCTCCTACGAGCAGTACTTC
CASSSGSSYEQYF
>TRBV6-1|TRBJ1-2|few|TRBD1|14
TGTGCCAGCAGTGAGTCAGGGGGCCGGTATGGCTACACCTTC
CASSESGGRYGYTF
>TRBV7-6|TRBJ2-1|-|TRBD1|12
TGTGCCAGCAGCTCGACAGGGTATGAGCAGTTCTTC
CASSSTGYEQFF
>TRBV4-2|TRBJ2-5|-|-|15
TGTGCCAGCAGCCAGTTTGGGGAGGCGGGGGAGACCCAGTACTTC
CASSQFGEAGETQYF
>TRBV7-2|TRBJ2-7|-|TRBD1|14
TGTGCCAGCAGCTCGATGGGACAGATCTACGAGCAGTACTTC
CASSSMGQIYEQYF
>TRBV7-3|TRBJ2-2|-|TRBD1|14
TGTGCCAGCAGCGGTCAGGGGGCCACCGGGGAGCTGTTTTTT
CASSGQGATGELFF
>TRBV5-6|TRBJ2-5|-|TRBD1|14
TGTGCCAGCAGCTCACAGGGGTACCAAGAGACCCAGTACTTC
CASSSQGYQETQYF
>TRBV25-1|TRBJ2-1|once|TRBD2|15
TGTGCCAGCACCGTGGGACTAGCGGACTACAATGAGCAGTTCTTC
CASTVGLADYNEQFF
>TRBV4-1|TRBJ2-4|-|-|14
TGCGCCAGCAGCCAAGTCTTAGCCAAAAACATTCAGTACTTC
CASSQVLAKNIQYF
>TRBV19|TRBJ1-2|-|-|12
TGTGCCAGTATTGGACAGAGCTTGCGCTACACCTTC
CASIGQSLRYTF
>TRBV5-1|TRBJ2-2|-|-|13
TGCGCCAGCAGCCTGACAATCACCGGGGAGCTGTTTTTT
CASSLTITGELFF
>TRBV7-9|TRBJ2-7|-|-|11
TGTGCCAGCAGGGACAGCTACGAGCAGTACTTC
CASRDSYEQYF
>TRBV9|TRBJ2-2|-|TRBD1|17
TGTGCCAGCAGCGTAATACGACCGGGACAGGGCTCCGGGGAGCTGTTTTTT
CASSVIRPGQGSGELFF
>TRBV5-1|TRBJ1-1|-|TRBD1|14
TGCGCCAGCAGCTTGAGACAGGGGGTCGCTGAAGCTTTCTTT
CASSLRQGVAEAFF
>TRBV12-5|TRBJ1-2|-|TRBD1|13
TGTGCTAGTGGTCCCGGGACAGGGGAGGGCTACACCTTC
CASGPGTGEGYTF
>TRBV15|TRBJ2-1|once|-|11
TGTGCCACCGAAGCGGCCAATGAGCAGTTCTTC
CATEAANEQFF